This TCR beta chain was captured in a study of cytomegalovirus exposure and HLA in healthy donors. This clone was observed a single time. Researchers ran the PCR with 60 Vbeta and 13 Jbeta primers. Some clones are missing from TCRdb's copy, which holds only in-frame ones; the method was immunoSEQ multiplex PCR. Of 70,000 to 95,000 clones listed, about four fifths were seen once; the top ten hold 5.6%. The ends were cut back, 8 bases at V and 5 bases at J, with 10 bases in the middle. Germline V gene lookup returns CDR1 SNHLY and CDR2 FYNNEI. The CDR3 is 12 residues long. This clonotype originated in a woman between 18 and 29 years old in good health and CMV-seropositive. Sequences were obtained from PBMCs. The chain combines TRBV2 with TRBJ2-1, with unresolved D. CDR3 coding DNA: TGTGCCAGCCGAACACAAAACAATGAGCAGTTCTTC. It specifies CASRTQNNEQFF.